Reported below is one TCR beta chain. The antigen remains unidentified. The germline V gene has CDR1 SGHRS and CDR2 YFSETQ. The CDR3 loop spans 14 amino acids. With 4 bases clipped from V and 5 bases from J, the junction kept 2 bases outside the gene matches. Sample time point: after dendritic cell vaccination, including at tumor progression/relapse. The data stem from a study of glioma-infiltrating T cells after dendritic cell vaccination. About the study: Patients received autologous tumor lysate-pulsed dendritic cell vaccination between about 2002 and 2013. Study-level points and caveats: Only a small number of patients had complete blood and tumor samples.

Input was around 2 ug genomic DNA, or all available if less. Profiled with immunoSEQ multiplex PCR; TCRdb holds only in-frame clones, not every one. The sample carries about 76,000 clones, 80% to 90% recorded once. The chain joins TRBV5-1 to TRBJ1-5; 11 bases agree with TRBD1. The source material was blood, sampled after dendritic cell vaccination. This TCR was sampled from a human donor with glioblastoma. CDR3 DNA: TGCGCCAGCAGCAAGGGACAGGGGGATCAGCCCCAGCATTTT. This translates into CASSKGQGDQPQHF. The full variable domain, with the rest looked up from reference TRBV5-1 and TRBJ1-5, is KAGVTQTPRYLIKTRGQQVTLSCSPISGHRSVSWYQQTPGQGLQFLFEYFSETQRNKGNFPGRFSGRQFSNSRSEMNVSTLELGDSALYLCASSKGQGDQPQHFGDGTRLSIL.